The 27 T cell receptor beta chains below come from one sample, sequenced in a study of radiotherapy plus CTLA-4 blockade in lung cancer. Libraries were prepared by immunoSEQ multiplex PCR; TCRdb keeps only in-frame clonotypes and omits some of them. Of tens of thousands of clones in the sample, 60% to 85% were seen once. The sample consisted of peripheral blood, taken from a patient treated with radiotherapy plus ipilimumab. Receptor source: a human donor with non-small cell lung cancer whose response to radiotherapy plus ipilimumab could not be evaluated. Some clones in this sample may be carry-over from other donors' samples.

The chain links TRBV6-5 to TRBJ1-1; D not certain. Trimming took off 11 bases at V and 1 base at J, with 20 bases between the two ends. CDR3 length: 15 residues. CDR1 MNHEY and CDR2 SVGAGI come from the germline V gene. Here the CDR3 reads CAAQAVSFGNTEAFF. As DNA, the CDR3 is TGTGCCGCCCAGGCAGTCAGTTTTGGGAACACTGAAGCTTTCTTT.

The gene calls are TRBV19 and TRBJ1-2; D gene uncertain. There are 15 residues in the CDR3. V was shortened by 7 bases and J by 3 bases, with 18 bases between the two germline ends. Germline V gene data show CDR1 as LNHDA and CDR2 as SQIVND (reference sequence). The CDR3 loop is CASTAGSGNDYGYTF. CDR3 nucleotide sequence: TGTGCCAGTACCGCCGGGTCGGGGAACGACTATGGCTACACCTTC.

This rearrangement joins TRBV29-1 to TRBJ1-2, with 12 bases matching TRBD1. The CDR3 extends over 17 amino acids. V was pared by 1 base and J by 0 bases, with 6 bases of the junction left unmatched. Germline V gives CDR1 SQVTM, CDR2 ANQGSEA. The chain's CDR3 is CSVEVPGQGAANYGYTF. The CDR3 DNA follows: TGCAGCGTTGAAGTCCCGGGACAGGGGGCAGCTAACTATGGCTACACCTTC.

The genes are TRBV4-3 and TRBJ2-1, with D perhaps matching TRBD2 (6 bases). V was cut by 0 bases and J by 9 bases, with 9 bases left in between. Germline-derived CDR1 and CDR2 are LGHNA and YSLEER. There are 13 residues in the CDR3. The CDR3 loop is CASSQEGGSEQFF. CDR3 sequence (DNA): TGCGCCAGCAGCCAAGAGGGAGGCAGTGAGCAGTTCTTC.

This sequence joins TRBV5-1 and TRBJ1-5; no firm D call. V was shortened by 4 bases and J by 1 base, with 12 bases between the two germline ends. CDR3 length equals 15 residues. Germline CDR1 SGHRS, CDR2 YFSETQ. The CDR3 bases are TGCGCCAGCAGCCCCACCGGGAGAAGCAATCAGCCCCAGCATTTT. Translated: CASSPTGRSNQPQHF.

This clone came up a few times. The rearrangement links TRBV6-5 to TRBJ1-2; D is possibly TRBD1 (6 bases). Trimming shortened V by 5 bases and J by 4 bases, and 11 bases separated the two germline ends. There are 13 residues in the CDR3. Per germline, CDR1 MNHEY and CDR2 SVGAGI. CDR3 in amino acids: CASSLGHIYGYTF. CDR3 bases: TGTGCCAGCAGTCTGGGACATATCTATGGCTACACCTTC.

V is TRBV6-1 and J is TRBJ1-2, with 9 bases identical to TRBD1. CDR1 and CDR2 (germline): MNHNS, SASEGT. CDR3 length equals 16 residues. V lost 3 bases, J lost 4 bases, and 9 bases stayed unmatched. The CDR3 spells CASSESGWTGAYGYTF. DNA for the CDR3: TGTGCCAGCAGTGAGAGTGGTTGGACAGGGGCCTATGGCTACACCTTC.

The gene calls are TRBV5-1 and TRBJ1-1; D gene unclear. The CDR3 runs 15 residues. Trimming took off 5 bases at V and 3 bases at J, with 17 bases between the two ends. The germline gives CDR1 SGHRS, CDR2 YFSETQ. CDR3 amino acids: CASSDLTAGDTEAFF. The CDR3, as DNA: TGCGCCAGCAGTGATTTGACGGCGGGAGACACTGAAGCTTTCTTT. The variable domain in full, with the rest retrieved from reference TRBV5-1 and TRBJ1-1, is KAGVTQTPRYLIKTRGQQVTLSCSPISGHRSVSWYQQTPGQGLQFLFEYFSETQRNKGNFPGRFSGRQFSNSRSEMNVSTLELGDSALYLCASSDLTAGDTEAFFGQGTRLTVV.

The chain joins TRBV28 to TRBJ2-7; 8 nucleotides align to TRBD1. Germline CDR1 reads MDHEN; CDR2 reads SYDVKM. There are 13 residues in the CDR3. With V trimmed by 8 bases and J by 2 bases, 5 bases remained unmatched. The CDR3 nucleotides are TGTGCCAGCGCGCAGGGGGCCCCCTACGAGCAGTACTTC. It is translated as CASAQGAPYEQYF.

This chain uses TRBV10-3 with TRBJ2-1, with D perhaps matching TRBD2 (5 bases). This CDR3 region has 16 residues. From germline, CDR1 is ENHRY and CDR2 SYGVKD. V lost 4 bases and J 5 bases, leaving 18 bases between the germline ends. The CDR3 loop is CAISGTDTIPNNEQFF. In DNA, the CDR3 is TGTGCCATCAGTGGGACTGACACCATCCCCAACAATGAGCAGTTCTTC.

This chain joins TRBV6-5 and TRBJ1-5; D might be TRBD1 (5 bases). This CDR3 comprises 13 residues. Trimming pared 8 bases from V and 4 bases from J, leaving 12 bases between. Germline values: CDR1 MNHEY, CDR2 SVGAGI. CDR3 protein: CASGGSFNQPQHF. CDR3 bases: TGTGCCAGCGGGGGGAGCTTTAATCAGCCCCAGCATTTT.

The rearrangement uses TRBV28 and TRBJ1-2; D is perhaps TRBD1 (5 bases). The V end lost 3 bases, the J end lost 8 bases, and 10 bases lay between the germline ends. The CDR3 has 12 amino acids. CDR1 is MDHEN and CDR2 is SYDVKM in the germline V gene. CDR3 sequence: CASSFGGTGYTF. The CDR3 DNA reads TGTGCCAGCAGTTTTGGGGGGACCGGCTACACCTTC.

This sequence joins TRBV6-1 and TRBJ1-1; 7 bases agree with TRBD1. This CDR3 is built from 13 residues. V shed 6 bases, J shed 7 bases, and the junction held 8 bases outside the gene matches. The germline CDR1 and CDR2 sequences are MNHNS and SASEGT. The CDR3 here is CASRVRGRNEAFF. Written as DNA, the CDR3 is TGTGCCAGCAGGGTTAGGGGGCGAAATGAAGCTTTCTTT.

DNA for the CDR3: TGTGCCAGCAGCTTAGGGGACAGTACCACCTACGAGCAGTACTTC. Protein: CASSLGDSTTYEQYF. V and J are TRBV11-2 and TRBJ2-7; 7 nucleotides align to TRBD1. Germline CDR1 SGHAT, CDR2 FQNNGV. Unmatched junction bases numbered 5, after V lost 1 base and J lost 2 bases. The CDR3 is made up of 15 amino acids.

This clone was picked up one time. This chain links TRBV29-1 with TRBJ2-5; possible D gene TRBD2, 6 bases. Germline CDR1 is SQVTM and CDR2 is ANQGSEA. Trimming pared 6 bases from V and 4 bases from J, leaving 6 bases between. CDR3 length equals 10 residues. CDR3 residues: CSVAGETQYF. In DNA, the CDR3 is TGCAGCGTAGCGGGAGAGACCCAGTACTTC.

The table lists this clone with a count of one. J is TRBJ2-3 and V is TRBV29-1; D remains unclear. Trimming removed 2 bases from V and 5 bases from J, with 14 bases in between. Germline CDR1 and CDR2: SQVTM and ANQGSEA. The length of the CDR3 is 14 residues. CDR3 amino acids: CSVERNSGVDTQYF. Written as DNA, the CDR3 is TGCAGCGTTGAAAGGAATTCGGGTGTAGATACGCAGTATTTT.

This sequence joins TRBV7-3 and TRBJ2-5, with 8 bases that match TRBD1. The junction had 7 bases not matched to a gene; V was cut back by 2 bases and J by 5 bases. The CDR3 extends over 15 amino acids. CDR1 is SGHTA, CDR2 FQGTGA, per germline. In DNA, the CDR3 is TGTGCCAGCAGCTTAGGTCCAGGGGGCGTCGAGACCCAGTACTTC. As protein: CASSLGPGGVETQYF.

This rearrangement joins TRBV7-2 to TRBJ2-5, with 7 bases identical to TRBD2. The length of the CDR3 is 13 residues. J gave up 4 bases and V 5 bases, and 4 bases lay outside the gene matches. Germline V lookup: CDR1 SGHTA, CDR2 FQGNSA. The CDR3 nucleotides are TGTGCCAGCAGCCCTGGACTAGGAGAGACCCAGTACTTC. Amino acid sequence: CASSPGLGETQYF.

The J gene is TRBJ1-2, the V gene TRBV7-9; 7 bases are a match to TRBD1. Germline CDR1 reads SEHNR; CDR2 reads FQNEAQ (reference sequence). The V segment lost 5 bases and the J segment 13 bases; nucleotides outside the gene matches: 10. The CDR3 runs to 12 residues. In nucleotides, the CDR3 is TGTGCCAGCAGCACCTGGGACAGCCCTAGCACCTTC. Encoded protein: CASSTWDSPSTF.

The V call is TRBV28, the J call TRBJ1-1; 10 bases are a match to TRBD1. Germline CDR1 is MDHEN and CDR2 is SYDVKM. V shed 4 bases and J 2 bases; nucleotides not matched to a gene: 1. This CDR3 spans 14 amino acids. The CDR3 sequence is CASSWTGGNTEAFF. For the CDR3, the DNA is TGTGCCAGCAGTTGGACAGGGGGAAACACTGAAGCTTTCTTT. Filled out from reference TRBV28 and TRBJ1-1, the complete variable domain reads DVKVTQSSRYLVKRTGEKVFLECVQDMDHENMFWYRQDPGLGLRLIYFSYDVKMKEKGDIPEGYSVSREKKERFSLILESASTNQTSMYLCASSWTGGNTEAFFGQGTRLTVV.

The chain combines TRBV6-5 with TRBJ1-2; TRBD1 might be the D (6 bases). Trimming pared 1 base from V and 7 bases from J, leaving 16 bases between. This CDR3 region has 15 residues. In germline, CDR1 is MNHEY, CDR2 SVGAGI. Here the CDR3 DNA reads TGTGCCAGCAGTTACTTCCCCAGGGGTGACTCTGGCTACACCTTC. This codes for CASSYFPRGDSGYTF.

The rearrangement uses TRBV19 and TRBJ1-5; 7 bases line up with TRBD1. CDR3 length: 15 amino acids. CDR1 is LNHDA, CDR2 SQIVND, per germline (reference sequence). V was pared by 6 bases and J by 4 bases, with 9 bases of the junction left unmatched. The CDR3 nucleotides read TGTGCCAGTAGCCCCACAGGGGTATCGAATCAGCCCCAGCATTTT. Residues: CASSPTGVSNQPQHF. Full variable domain (missing parts from reference TRBV19 and TRBJ1-5): DGGITQSPKYLFRKEGQNVTLSCEQNLNHDAMYWYRQDPGQGLRLIYYSQIVNDFQKGDIAEGYSVSREKKESFPLTVTSAQKNPTAFYLCASSPTGVSNQPQHFGDGTRLSIL.

The gene calls are TRBV5-1 and TRBJ1-2; 8 nucleotides agree with TRBD1. This CDR3 region has 15 residues. CDR1 and CDR2 from the germline V gene are SGHRS and YFSETQ. V was clipped by 0 bases and J by 5 bases; unmatched bases: 6. The CDR3 DNA reads TGCGCCAGCAGCTTGGGGGACAGGTCCGTGTATGGCTACACCTTC. This encodes CASSLGDRSVYGYTF.

The rearrangement joins TRBV20-1 to TRBJ2-3; 7 positions agree with TRBD2. There are 11 residues in the CDR3. Germline-derived CDR1 and CDR2 are DFQATT and SNEGSKA (reference sequence). Trimming took 6 bases from V and 8 from J; bases not matched to a gene: 5. CDR3 in DNA: TGCAGTGCCCCGAGCGGGGTTACGCAGTATTTT. Translating it yields CSAPSGVTQYF.

This sequence joins TRBV5-6 and TRBJ2-5, with 9 bases matching TRBD1. Unmatched junction bases numbered 5, after V lost 6 bases and J lost 2 bases. This CDR3 spans 14 amino acids. Germline values: CDR1 SGHDT, CDR2 YYEEEE. Here the CDR3 reads CASTKDRGQETQYF. DNA of the CDR3: TGTGCCAGCACCAAAGACAGGGGGCAAGAGACCCAGTACTTC. The full variable domain, with the rest looked up from reference TRBV5-6 and TRBJ2-5, is DAGVTQSPTHLIKTRGQQVTLRCSPKSGHDTVSWYQQALGQGPQFIFQYYEEEERQRGNFPDRFSGHQFPNYSSELNVNALLLGDSALYLCASTKDRGQETQYFGPGTRLLVL.

The chain uses TRBV6-5 and TRBJ1-5, with D possibly matching TRBD1 (6 bases). Trimming cost V 11 bases and J 5 bases, with 16 bases left between them. Germline V lookup: CDR1 MNHEY, CDR2 SVGAGI. The CDR3 is 13 amino acids. CDR3 in amino acids: CAVHGQMDQPQHF. The CDR3 bases are TGTGCCGTCCATGGACAGATGGATCAGCCCCAGCATTTT.

This CDR3 reads CASSLLSRTGPGYGYTF. The CDR3, as DNA: TGTGCCAGCAGCTTACTTTCCCGGACAGGGCCAGGCTATGGCTACACCTTC. The genes are TRBV13 and TRBJ1-2; TRBD1 aligns across 8 bases. Germline CDR1 and CDR2: PRHDT and FYEKMQ (reference sequence). The CDR3 is made up of 17 amino acids. Trimming took 2 bases from V and 4 from J; bases not matched to a gene: 12.